This T cell receptor beta chain is drawn from a study of cytomegalovirus exposure and HLA in healthy donors. Broader study findings: Over 15,000 TCR beta sequences were associated with HLA alleles at 0.05 false discovery rate in a later analysis. Across donors, presence/absence analyses took sequencing depth to be roughly uniform.

PCR used 60 Vbeta primers and 13 Jbeta primers. Sequencing was performed with immunoSEQ multiplex PCR; in TCRdb, only in-frame clones are kept and a portion is missing. This table holds fewer than 85,000 clones, under 80% found once. This clone appeared a few times. The antigen remains undetermined. Looked up from germline, CDR1 is MNHNS and CDR2 is SASEGT. Between the trimmed V and J ends, which lost 7 bases and 7 bases, there was a span of 19 bases. The CDR3 loop spans 14 amino acids. This receptor was identified in a male donor in good health and CMV-seropositive. The sequencing sample was made of PBMCs. The chain carries TRBV6-1 and TRBJ1-1, with TRBD1 as a possible D gene (5 bases). CDR3 sequence: CASTRSILTDEAFF. CDR3 nucleotides: TGTGCCAGCACCAGATCTATCTTGACAGATGAAGCTTTCTTT.